This T cell receptor (beta chain) appears in the sequencing data of a study of blood T cell repertoires in COVID-19 (dated by TCRdb to about 2020). With regard to the full study: Collaborator samples came from the United States, Italy and Spain and covered acute and convalescent phases of COVID-19. Where available, HLA class I and class II types were obtained from metadata supplied by the sample provider rather than from assay-based typing. Deeply sampled blood TCRbeta repertoires from subjects exposed to, actively infected with, or recovered from COVID-19 were included in the dataset. The repertoires were made available in a free public database intended to serve as a resource for research on the immune response to SARS-CoV-2. Nearly every sample came with metadata listing a de-identified subject ID, COVID-19 status, age in years and sex. The material from the prospective study consisted of cDNA or gDNA derived from T cells, B-cell-depleted T cells, or PBMCs. Samples came from the ongoing ImmuneRACE study (first 160 participants) plus 1,254 subjects from 6 global collaborators.

TCRbeta CDR3 regions were amplified from genomic DNA using the immunoSEQ Assay, a bias-controlled multiplex PCR. The study's processing was this. The number of nucleated cells in each sample was estimated by amplification of reference gene primers within the assay. Sequence reads were collapsed and filtered to measure the absolute abundance of every unique TCRbeta CDR3 rearrangement. For each sample, productive Simpson clonality was calculated as the square root of Simpson's diversity index over productive rearrangements. TCRdb limited this immuneACCESS table to in-frame rearrangements with V and J called. A share of clones is missing; checked studies link under half to unresolved V genes, and the rest is unexplained. From that table come the V and J calls and clone size; the DNA was used to work out D and trimming. Counted in this sample were over 200,000 clones; around 89% of them appeared once. 2% to 3% of the sample comes from the top ten.

One collaborating source in Seattle enrolled patients during active infection and followed them longitudinally through the course of disease. The collaborating institutions used their own protocols to collect whole blood in K2EDTA tubes. For TCRbeta analysis, collaborators shipped samples as frozen whole blood, isolated PBMCs, or DNA extracted from either of those sample types. Results and caveats for the whole study, not just this receptor: The quantity of clinical and demographic metadata differed by source and by participant and was supplied without curation.

V is cut by 8 bases and J by 1 base, and the space between the germline ends is 14 bases. The CDR3, from cysteine to phenylalanine, totals 14 residues. The DNA shown is the 42-base CDR3, in frame from base 1. CDR1 is given as LNHDA and CDR2 as SQIVND, both from the germline V gene (reference sequence). A note on this clone: Its antigen is still unknown. It has no much larger one-base neighbor in the sample; base qualities were not kept.

The chain is made from TRBV19 and TRBJ1-2; the D gene is perhaps TRBD1, from 5 matching bases. Sequencing was carried out using peripheral blood. The sequence came from a man aged 30 to 39 with COVID-19, enrolled during active disease. Here is the DNA: TGTGCCAGTTCGGGGAGGGGCCGTAACTATGGCTACACCTTC. It is translated as CASSGRGRNYGYTF.